This T cell receptor beta chain came from a study of blood T cells in healthy people across ages. Study summary: About one barcoded beta molecule per two T cells was the capture yield of template switching.

Overall study results and limits: PBMC samples, being unsorted, prevented any conclusive comparison of naive and antigen-experienced cells.

The CDR3 consists of 14 residues. Germline CDR1 is MNHNY and CDR2 is SVGAGI (reference sequence). Researchers report isolating at least 6 million PBMCs per sample. There were at least 5.5 micrograms of total RNA extracted from every sample. With respect to this clonotype: Its antigen is undetermined. Germline and junction disagree at one end, which may indicate a read error.

A sample-barcoded 5' primer and a J-beta primer mix were used in a second PCR of roughly 6 to 11 cycles. TCRdb re-called the 5' RACE reads with MiXCR, one entry per CDR3 protein. The sample shows some 670,000 distinct CDR3 sequences, 40% to 65% of them seen only once. The chain has TRBV6-6 and TRBJ1-1; D is perhaps TRBD1 (5 bases). The sequence was collected from a woman aged 80 or older in good health. The material sequenced was blood. CDR3 sequence: CTSSVEARDTEAFF. CDR3 bases: TGTACCAGCAGCGTTGAGGCCAGGGACACTGAAGCTTTCTTT.